This T cell receptor beta chain stems from a study of blood T cell repertoires in COVID-19. This CDR3 has 13 amino acids. The V end was cut by 8 bases, the J end by 10 bases, with 15 bases between. Germline CDR1 reads MNHEY; CDR2 reads SMNVEV (reference sequence). Original analysis: Amplification of reference gene primers was used by the study to estimate nucleated cell counts. TCRdb keeps only in-frame clones here, not all; method: immunoSEQ multiplex PCR. That table gives V, J and clone size, and the DNA gave D and trimming. Here the sample spans tens of thousands of clones, roughly 85% being singletons.

The V gene is TRBV27, the J gene TRBJ1-6, with D perhaps matching TRBD1 (5 bases). This receptor was identified in a man aged 60-69 years with acute or convalescent COVID-19. The source material was peripheral blood. DNA of the CDR3: TGTGCCAGCTCCGCGGGGGACGGCTCACCCCTCCACTTT. Translation gives CASSAGDGSPLHF.